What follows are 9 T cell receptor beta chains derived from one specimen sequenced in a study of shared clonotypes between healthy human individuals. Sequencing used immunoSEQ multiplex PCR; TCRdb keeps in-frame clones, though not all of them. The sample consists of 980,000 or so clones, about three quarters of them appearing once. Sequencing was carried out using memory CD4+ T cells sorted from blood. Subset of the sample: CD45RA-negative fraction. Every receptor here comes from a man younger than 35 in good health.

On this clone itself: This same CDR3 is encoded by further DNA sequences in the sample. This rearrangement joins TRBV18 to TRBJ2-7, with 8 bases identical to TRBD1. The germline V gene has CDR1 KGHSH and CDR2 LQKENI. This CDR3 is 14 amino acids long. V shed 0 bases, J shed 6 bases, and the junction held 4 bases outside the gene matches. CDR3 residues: CASSPPADRGEQYF. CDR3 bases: TGTGCCAGCTCACCACCAGCCGACAGGGGCGAGCAGTACTTC.

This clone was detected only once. The chain's CDR3 is CASSPPGTGRSTEAFF. The CDR3 DNA follows: TGTGCCAGCTCACCACCGGGGACAGGGAGGAGCACTGAAGCTTTCTTT. The chain couples TRBV18 to TRBJ1-1, with 9 positions matching TRBD1. Unmatched junction bases numbered 6, after V lost 0 bases and J lost 4 bases. CDR3 length: 16 amino acids. CDR1 is KGHSH and CDR2 is LQKENI in the germline V gene.

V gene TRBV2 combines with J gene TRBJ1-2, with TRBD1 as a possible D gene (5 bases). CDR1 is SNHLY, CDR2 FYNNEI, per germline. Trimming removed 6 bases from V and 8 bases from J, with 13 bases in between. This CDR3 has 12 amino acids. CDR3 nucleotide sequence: TGTGCCAGCAGGGGGGAGGGACCCGGCTACACCTTC. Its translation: CASRGEGPGYTF.

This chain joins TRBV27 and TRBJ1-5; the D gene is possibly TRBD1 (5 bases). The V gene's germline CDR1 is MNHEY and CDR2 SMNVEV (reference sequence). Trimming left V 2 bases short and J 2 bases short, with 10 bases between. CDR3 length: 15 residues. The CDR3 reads CASSLQGGGNQPQHF. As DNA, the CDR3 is TGTGCCAGCAGTTTACAGGGCGGTGGCAATCAGCCCCAGCATTTT.

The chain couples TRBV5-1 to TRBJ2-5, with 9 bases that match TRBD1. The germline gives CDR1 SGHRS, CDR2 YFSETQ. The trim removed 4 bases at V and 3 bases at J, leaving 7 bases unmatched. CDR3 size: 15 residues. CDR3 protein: CASSPGTGPEETQYF. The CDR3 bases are TGCGCCAGCAGCCCTGGGACAGGGCCGGAAGAGACCCAGTACTTC.

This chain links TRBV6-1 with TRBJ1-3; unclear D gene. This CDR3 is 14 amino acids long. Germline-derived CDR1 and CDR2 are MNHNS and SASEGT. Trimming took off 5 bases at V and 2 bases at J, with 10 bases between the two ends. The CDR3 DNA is TGTGCCAGCAGTACGATTGCGCCTGGAAACACCATATATTTT. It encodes CASSTIAPGNTIYF.

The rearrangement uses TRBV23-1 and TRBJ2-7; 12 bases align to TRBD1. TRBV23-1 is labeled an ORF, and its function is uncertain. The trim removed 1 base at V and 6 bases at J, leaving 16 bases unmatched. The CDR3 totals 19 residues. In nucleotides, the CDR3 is TGCGCCAGCAGTCAATGGAACCGGGACAGGGGGCCCGAAACCTGCGAGCAGTACTTC. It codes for CASSQWNRDRGPETCEQYF.

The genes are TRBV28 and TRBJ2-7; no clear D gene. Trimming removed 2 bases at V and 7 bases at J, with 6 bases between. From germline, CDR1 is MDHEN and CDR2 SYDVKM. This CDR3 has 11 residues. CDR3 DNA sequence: TGTGCCAGCAGTTTAGCCCTAGAGCAGTACTTC. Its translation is CASSLALEQYF.

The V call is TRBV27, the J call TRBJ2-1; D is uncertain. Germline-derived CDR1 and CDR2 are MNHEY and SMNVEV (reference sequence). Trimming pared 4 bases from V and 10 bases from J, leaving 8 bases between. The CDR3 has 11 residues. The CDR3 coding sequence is TGTGCCAGCAGTTCGTATCAGGAGCAGTTCTTC. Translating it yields CASSSYQEQFF.